Listed below are T cell receptor beta chains from one sample, sequenced in a study of T cell clonotyping in hematopoietic cell transplantation. Produced via immunoSEQ multiplex PCR; TCRdb's table is partial and in-frame only. This table has roughly 40,000 clones, 85% appearing once. This specimen consisted of peripheral blood mononuclear cells, obtained before stem cell transplant. These TCRs come from a man in his fifties or sixties with acute myeloid leukemia. Some clones in this sample may be carry-over from other donors' samples. CDR3s include the opening cysteine and the closing phenylalanine or tryptophan. The order of the fields is D gene, clone size, V gene, J gene, CDR3 DNA, CDR3 protein. D genes are given only for firm matches. Expanded clones get a size class; other rows say once, few or many, or leave the size out.

D gene: NA
clone size: NA
V gene: TRBV19
J gene: TRBJ1-2
CDR3 DNA: TGTGCCAGTAGTATGCAGGGAGGGAACTATGGCTACACCTTC
CDR3 protein: CASSMQGGNYGYTF

D gene: NA
clone size: few
V gene: TRBV11-2
J gene: TRBJ2-7
CDR3 DNA: TGTGCCAGCAGCTTAGCGGTCTCCTACGAGCAGTACTTC
CDR3 protein: CASSLAVSYEQYF

D gene: NA
clone size: NA
V gene: TRBV11-2
J gene: TRBJ1-1
CDR3 DNA: TGTGCCAGCAGCTTTCCCTCGGTACTGAGCGGAGGTGTCACTGAAGCTTTCTTT
CDR3 protein: CASSFPSVLSGGVTEAFF

D gene: NA
clone size: NA
V gene: TRBV6-5
J gene: TRBJ2-1
CDR3 DNA: TGTGCCAGCAGTTACTTTAGAGACTCCGAGCAGTTCTTC
CDR3 protein: CASSYFRDSEQFF

D gene: TRBD1
clone size: few
V gene: TRBV25-1
J gene: TRBJ1-2
CDR3 DNA: TGTGCCAGCAGTGACAAGGACAGGGTGGGGGATGGCTACACCTTC
CDR3 protein: CASSDKDRVGDGYTF

D gene: NA
clone size: NA
V gene: TRBV5-4
J gene: TRBJ2-5
CDR3 DNA: TGTGCCAGCAGCTTGGGAGGATCTCAACGCGGGACCCAGTACTTC
CDR3 protein: CASSLGGSQRGTQYF

D gene: NA
clone size: NA
V gene: TRBV28
J gene: TRBJ1-1
CDR3 DNA: TGTGCCAGCAGGGATCATGGGTGGACTGAAGCTTTCTTT
CDR3 protein: CASRDHGWTEAFF

D gene: NA
clone size: NA
V gene: TRBV7-8
J gene: TRBJ2-7
CDR3 DNA: TGTGCCAGCCAAACAATTTCAGGGGTCTACGAGCAGTACTTC
CDR3 protein: CASQTISGVYEQYF

D gene: TRBD2
clone size: NA
V gene: TRBV2
J gene: TRBJ2-7
CDR3 DNA: TGTGCCAGCAGTGTCGGACTAGCGTTGGAGCAGTACTTC
CDR3 protein: CASSVGLALEQYF

D gene: TRBD1
clone size: NA
V gene: TRBV10-2
J gene: TRBJ1-5
CDR3 DNA: TGCGCCAGCCGAGGGCTGCAGGGGGGCAATCAGCCCCAGCATTTT
CDR3 protein: CASRGLQGGNQPQHF